This TCR beta chain was captured by sequencing in a study of cytomegalovirus exposure and HLA in healthy donors. General study points: A later analysis reportedly identified an Asian-associated ancestry cluster as carrying fewer N-insertions than the roughly 700-donor mean.

The CDR3 is made up of 15 amino acids. The study ran its PCR with 60 Vbeta and 13 Jbeta primers. Clones were sequenced by immunoSEQ multiplex PCR, and TCRdb holds only the in-frame ones, with some missing. The sample shows roughly 150,000 clones, over 60% of them seen only once. In regard to this clone: Its antigen remains unidentified.

The specimen was PBMCs. The rearrangement joins TRBV7-5 to TRBJ1-1. TRBV7-5 has pseudogene status. The TCR was taken from a male donor in good health and CMV-seronegative. DNA for the CDR3: TGTGCCAGAGGAGCGGGGGGAAGTTTGAACACTGAAGCTTTCTTT. This codes for CARGAGGSLNTEAFF.